A selection of T cell receptor beta chains follows, all from one sample in a study of cytomegalovirus exposure and HLA in healthy donors. Sequenced by immunoSEQ multiplex PCR; TCRdb stores in-frame clones only, minus some. The sample records under 200,000 clones, about 88% being singletons. Sequencing input: PBMCs. Every receptor here comes from a woman younger than 30 in good health and CMV-seronegative. CDR3s include the opening cysteine and the closing phenylalanine or tryptophan.

V: TRBV4-3
CDR3: CASSPTLVNNEQFF

V: TRBV7-2
CDR3: CASSLTGANQPQHF

V: TRBV5-1
CDR3: CASRQGDDQPQHF

V: TRBV9
CDR3: CASSATSGVYNEQFF

V: TRBV5-4
CDR3: CASSQGQKNTEAFF

V: TRBV6-5
CDR3: CASRVGQGTNNEQFF

V: TRBV6-5
CDR3: CASATWETNNSPLHF

V: TRBV27
CDR3: CASSLSPGQGETLYDSPLHF

V: TRBV7-2
CDR3: CASSLGLTTTYEQYF

V: TRBV2
CDR3: CASSEGRGDYGYTF

V: TRBV18
CDR3: CASSLLTGENTEAFF

V: TRBV2
CDR3: CASSHDSPYSPLHF

V: TRBV28
CDR3: CASSPGQDNQPQHF

V: TRBV7-9
CDR3: CASSLGDRGGGEKLFF

V: TRBV19
CDR3: CASSGSEGFRDQPQHF

V: TRBV23-1
CDR3: CASSPGQRKYF

V: TRBV10-2
CDR3: CASTHRRAVPYEQYF

V: TRBV5-1
CDR3: CASSREDEKLFF

V: TRBV19
CDR3: CASSTQGSPYEQYF

V: TRBV7-8
CDR3: CASSSTGVTEAFF

V: TRBV5-1
CDR3: CASSLLTGTEETQYF

V: TRBV2
CDR3: CASSGGQGIQPQHF

V: TRBV6-5
CDR3: CASSYSNRGNYGYTF

V: TRBV29-1
CDR3: CSVVRTGVHEQYF

V: TRBV29-1
CDR3: CSVGAGLVGEQFF

V: TRBV29-1
CDR3: CSVVGQGAFYEQYF

V: TRBV6-5
CDR3: CASSYTGDGQPQHF

V: TRBV4-1
CDR3: CASSQDWRRGVHEQYF

V: TRBV19
CDR3: CASTSVDRGRTEAFF

V: TRBV5-1
CDR3: CASSLGPTGAGNTIYF

V: TRBV27
CDR3: CASSSWLGANQPQHF

V: TRBV2
CDR3: CASSMTDRVNTEAFF

V: TRBV5-5
CDR3: CASSQTTGQGILDEQYF

V: TRBV7-2
CDR3: CASSLGQGYVYEQYF

V: TRBV7-2
CDR3: CASSLAGGGRGEQYF

V: TRBV30
CDR3: CAWSSPQGYGNQPQHF

V: TRBV18
CDR3: CASSPPLDGTEAFF

V: TRBV2
CDR3: CASSRTSDQETQYF

V: TRBV27
CDR3: CASSFGTVGRGGELFF

V: TRBV5-1
CDR3: CASSLDRGNYGYTF

V: TRBV6-5
CDR3: CASSYSVQRSYNEQFF

V: TRBV2
CDR3: CASSEAGSSGSLNEQFF

V: TRBV7-2
CDR3: CASSWGTRPGEQYF

V: TRBV30
CDR3: CAWSGQGSGNTIYF

V: TRBV19
CDR3: CASMVDRDHPNTEAFF

V: TRBV5-6
CDR3: CASSFRDFNYEQYF